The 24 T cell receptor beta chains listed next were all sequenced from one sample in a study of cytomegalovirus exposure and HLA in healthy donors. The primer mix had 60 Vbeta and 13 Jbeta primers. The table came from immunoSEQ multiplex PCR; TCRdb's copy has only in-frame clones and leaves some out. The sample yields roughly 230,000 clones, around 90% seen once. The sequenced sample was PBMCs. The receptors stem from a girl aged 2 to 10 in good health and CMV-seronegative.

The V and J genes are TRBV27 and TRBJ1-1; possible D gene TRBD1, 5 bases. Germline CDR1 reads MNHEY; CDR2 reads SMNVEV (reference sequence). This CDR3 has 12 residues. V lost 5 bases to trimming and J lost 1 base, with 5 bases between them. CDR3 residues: CASSQGNTEAFF. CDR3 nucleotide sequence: TGTGCCAGCAGTCAGGGGAACACTGAAGCTTTCTTT.

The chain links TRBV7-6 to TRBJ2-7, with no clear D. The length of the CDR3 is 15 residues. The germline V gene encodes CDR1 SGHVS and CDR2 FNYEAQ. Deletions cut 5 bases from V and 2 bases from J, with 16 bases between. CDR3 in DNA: TGTGCCAGCAGCCGTTTCGTGCAGGAAACCTACGAGCAGTACTTC. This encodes CASSRFVQETYEQYF.

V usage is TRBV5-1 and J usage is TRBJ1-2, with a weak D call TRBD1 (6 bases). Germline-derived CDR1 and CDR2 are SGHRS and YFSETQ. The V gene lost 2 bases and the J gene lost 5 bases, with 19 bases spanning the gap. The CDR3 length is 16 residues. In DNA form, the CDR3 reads TGCGCCAGCAGCTTCCCGGGGGGCCAAGAGACGTATGGCTACACCTTC. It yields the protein CASSFPGGQETYGYTF.

CDR3 DNA: TGTGCCAGCAGCAAAACTAAAGGAAGCACGGTACCTTACTACGAGCAGTACTTC. This translates into CASSKTKGSTVPYYEQYF. V usage is TRBV21-1 and J usage is TRBJ2-7; the D call in the table, TRBD2, was not verified against the DNA. TRBV21-1 is termed a pseudogene. This CDR3 region has 18 residues.

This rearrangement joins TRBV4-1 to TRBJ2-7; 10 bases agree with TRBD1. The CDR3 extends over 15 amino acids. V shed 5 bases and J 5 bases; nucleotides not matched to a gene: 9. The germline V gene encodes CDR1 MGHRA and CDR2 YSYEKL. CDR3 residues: CASSAPGQGFHEQYF. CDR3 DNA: TGCGCCAGCAGCGCCCCGGGACAGGGGTTCCACGAGCAGTACTTC.

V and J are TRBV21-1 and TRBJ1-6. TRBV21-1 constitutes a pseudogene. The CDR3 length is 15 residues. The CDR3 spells CASSKAFRLLSPLHF. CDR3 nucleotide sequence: TGTGCCAGCAGCAAAGCTTTTAGACTGCTTTCACCCCTCCACTTT.

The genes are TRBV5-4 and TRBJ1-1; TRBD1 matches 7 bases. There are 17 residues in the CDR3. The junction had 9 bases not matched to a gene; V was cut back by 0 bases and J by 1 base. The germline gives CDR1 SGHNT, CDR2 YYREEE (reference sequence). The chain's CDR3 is CASSLARGGLTNTEAFF. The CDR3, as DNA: TGTGCCAGCAGCTTGGCACGAGGGGGCCTTACGAACACTGAAGCTTTCTTT. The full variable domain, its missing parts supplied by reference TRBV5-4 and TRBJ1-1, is ETGVTQSPTHLIKTRGQQVTLRCSSQSGHNTVSWYQQALGQGPQFIFQYYREEENGRGNFPPRFSGLQFPNYSSELNVNALELDDSALYLCASSLARGGLTNTEAFFGQGTRLTVV.

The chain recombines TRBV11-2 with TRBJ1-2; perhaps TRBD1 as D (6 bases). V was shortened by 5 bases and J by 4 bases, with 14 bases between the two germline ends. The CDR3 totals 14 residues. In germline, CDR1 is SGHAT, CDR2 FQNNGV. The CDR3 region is CASSSTGSGYGYTF. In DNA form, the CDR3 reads TGTGCCAGCAGCAGCACAGGGTCAGGCTATGGCTACACCTTC.

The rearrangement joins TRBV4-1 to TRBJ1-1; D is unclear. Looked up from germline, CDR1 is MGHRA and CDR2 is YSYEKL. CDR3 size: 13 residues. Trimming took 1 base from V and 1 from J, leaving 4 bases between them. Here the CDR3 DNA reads TGCGCCAGCAGCCAAGCCCGGAACACTGAAGCTTTCTTT. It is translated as CASSQARNTEAFF.

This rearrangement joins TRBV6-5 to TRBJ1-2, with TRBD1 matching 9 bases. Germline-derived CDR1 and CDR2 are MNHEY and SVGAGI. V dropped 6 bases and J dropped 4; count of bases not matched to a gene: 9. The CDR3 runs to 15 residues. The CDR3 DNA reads TGTGCCAGCAGGCCCTGGGACAGGGAGCTCTATGGCTACACCTTC. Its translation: CASRPWDRELYGYTF.

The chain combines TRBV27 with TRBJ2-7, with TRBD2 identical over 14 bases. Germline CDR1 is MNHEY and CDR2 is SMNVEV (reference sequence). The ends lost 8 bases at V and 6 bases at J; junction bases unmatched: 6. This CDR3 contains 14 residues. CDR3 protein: CASGTSGGVLEQYF. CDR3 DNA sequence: TGTGCCAGCGGGACTAGCGGGGGTGTGCTCGAGCAGTACTTC.

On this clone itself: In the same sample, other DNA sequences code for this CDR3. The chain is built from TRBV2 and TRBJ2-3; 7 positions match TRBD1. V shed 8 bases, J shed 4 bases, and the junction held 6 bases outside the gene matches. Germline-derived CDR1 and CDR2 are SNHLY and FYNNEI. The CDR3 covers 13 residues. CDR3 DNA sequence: TGTGCCAGCCGGGACAGAGTGGCAGATACGCAGTATTTT. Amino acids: CASRDRVADTQYF.

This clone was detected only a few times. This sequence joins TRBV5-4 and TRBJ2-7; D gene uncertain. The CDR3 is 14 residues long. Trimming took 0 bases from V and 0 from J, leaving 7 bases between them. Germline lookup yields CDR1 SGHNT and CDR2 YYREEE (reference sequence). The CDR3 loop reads CASSLAVSSYEQYF. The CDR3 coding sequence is TGTGCCAGCAGCTTGGCCGTGAGCTCCTACGAGCAGTACTTC.

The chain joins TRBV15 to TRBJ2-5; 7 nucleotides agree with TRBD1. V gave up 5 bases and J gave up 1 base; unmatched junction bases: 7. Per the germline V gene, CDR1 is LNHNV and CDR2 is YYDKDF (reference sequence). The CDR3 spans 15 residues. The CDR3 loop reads CATSPRTGLQETQYF. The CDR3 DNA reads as TGTGCCACCAGCCCCAGGACAGGACTCCAAGAGACCCAGTACTTC.

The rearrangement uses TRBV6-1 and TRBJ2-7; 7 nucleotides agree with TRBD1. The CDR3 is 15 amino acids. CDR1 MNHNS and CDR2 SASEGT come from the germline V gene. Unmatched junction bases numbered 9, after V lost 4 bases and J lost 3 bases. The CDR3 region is CASSVDGTDLYEQYF. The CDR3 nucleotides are TGTGCCAGCAGTGTAGACGGGACAGATCTCTACGAGCAGTACTTC.

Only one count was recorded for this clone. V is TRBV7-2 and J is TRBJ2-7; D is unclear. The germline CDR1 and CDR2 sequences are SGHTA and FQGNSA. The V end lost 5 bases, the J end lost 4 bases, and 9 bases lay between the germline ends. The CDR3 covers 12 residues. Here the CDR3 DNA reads TGTGCCAGCAGCGAGGCCGGTTACGAGCAGTACTTC. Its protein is CASSEAGYEQYF.

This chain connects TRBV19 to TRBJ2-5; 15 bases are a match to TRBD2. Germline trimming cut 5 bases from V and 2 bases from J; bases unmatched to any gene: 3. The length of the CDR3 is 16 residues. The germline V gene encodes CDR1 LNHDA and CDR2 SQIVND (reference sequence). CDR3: CASSGGLAGGQETQYF. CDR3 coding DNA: TGTGCCAGTAGTGGGGGACTAGCGGGAGGTCAAGAGACCCAGTACTTC. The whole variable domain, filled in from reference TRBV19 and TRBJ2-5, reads DGGITQSPKYLFRKEGQNVTLSCEQNLNHDAMYWYRQDPGQGLRLIYYSQIVNDFQKGDIAEGYSVSREKKESFPLTVTSAQKNPTAFYLCASSGGLAGGQETQYFGPGTRLLVL.

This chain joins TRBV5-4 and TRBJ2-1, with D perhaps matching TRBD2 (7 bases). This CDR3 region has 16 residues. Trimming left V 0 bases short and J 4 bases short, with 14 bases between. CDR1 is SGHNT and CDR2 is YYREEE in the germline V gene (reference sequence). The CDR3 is CASSLVLGGGYNEQFF. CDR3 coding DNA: TGTGCCAGCAGCTTGGTTTTAGGGGGGGGATACAATGAGCAGTTCTTC. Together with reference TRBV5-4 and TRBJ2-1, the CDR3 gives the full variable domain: ETGVTQSPTHLIKTRGQQVTLRCSSQSGHNTVSWYQQALGQGPQFIFQYYREEENGRGNFPPRFSGLQFPNYSSELNVNALELDDSALYLCASSLVLGGGYNEQFFGPGTRLTVL.

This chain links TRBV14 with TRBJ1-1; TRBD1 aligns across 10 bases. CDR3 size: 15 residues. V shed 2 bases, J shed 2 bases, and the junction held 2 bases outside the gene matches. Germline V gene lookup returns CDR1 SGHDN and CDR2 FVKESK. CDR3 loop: CASSQRDRGNTEAFF. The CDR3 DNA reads TGTGCCAGCAGCCAAAGGGACAGGGGCAACACTGAAGCTTTCTTT.

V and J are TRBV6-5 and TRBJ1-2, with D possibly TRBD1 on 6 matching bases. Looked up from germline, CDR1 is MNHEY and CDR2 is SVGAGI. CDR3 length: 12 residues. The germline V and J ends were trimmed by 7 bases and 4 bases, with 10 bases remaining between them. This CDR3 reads CASTRGGYGYTF. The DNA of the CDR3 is TGTGCCAGCACTCGAGGGGGCTATGGCTACACCTTC.

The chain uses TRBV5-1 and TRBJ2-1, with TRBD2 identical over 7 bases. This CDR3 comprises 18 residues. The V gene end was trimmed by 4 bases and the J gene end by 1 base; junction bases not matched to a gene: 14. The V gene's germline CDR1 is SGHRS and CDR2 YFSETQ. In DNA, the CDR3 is TGCGCCAGCAGCCACCCGAGCGGGAAAGGGATTTCCTACAATGAGCAGTTCTTC. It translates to CASSHPSGKGISYNEQFF.

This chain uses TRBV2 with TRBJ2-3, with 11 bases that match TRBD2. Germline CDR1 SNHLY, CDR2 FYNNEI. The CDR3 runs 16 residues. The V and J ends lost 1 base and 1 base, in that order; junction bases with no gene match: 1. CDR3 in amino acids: CASSEELAGGTDTQYF. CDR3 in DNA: TGTGCCAGCAGTGAAGAACTAGCGGGGGGCACAGATACGCAGTATTTT. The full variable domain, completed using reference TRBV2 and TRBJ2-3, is EPEVTQTPSHQVTQMGQEVILRCVPISNHLYFYWYRQILGQKVEFLVSFYNNEISEKSEIFDDQFSVERPDGSNFTLKIRSTKLEDSAMYFCASSEELAGGTDTQYFGPGTRLTVL.

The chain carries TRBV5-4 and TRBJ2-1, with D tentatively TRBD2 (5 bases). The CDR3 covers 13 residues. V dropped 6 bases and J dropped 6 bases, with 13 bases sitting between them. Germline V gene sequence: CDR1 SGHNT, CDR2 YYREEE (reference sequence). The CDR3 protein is CASTPIEGNEQFF. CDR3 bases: TGTGCCAGCACCCCAATCGAGGGCAATGAGCAGTTCTTC.

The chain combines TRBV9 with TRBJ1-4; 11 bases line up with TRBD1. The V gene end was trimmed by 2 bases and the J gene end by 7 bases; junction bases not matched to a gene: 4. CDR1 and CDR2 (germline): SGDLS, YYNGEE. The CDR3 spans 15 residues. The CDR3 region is CASSVSGTGGEKLFF. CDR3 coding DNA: TGTGCCAGCAGCGTTTCCGGGACAGGGGGTGAAAAACTGTTTTTT. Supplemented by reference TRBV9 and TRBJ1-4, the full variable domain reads DSGVTQTPKHLITATGQRVTLRCSPRSGDLSVYWYQQSLDQGLQFLIQYYNGEERAKGNILERFSAQQFPDLHSELNLSSLELGDSALYFCASSVSGTGGEKLFFGSGTQLSVL.